This note documents a single T cell receptor beta chain sequence. Antigen unknown. Data came from immunoSEQ multiplex PCR; TCRdb stores just in-frame clones and leaves some out. The data contain under 35,000 clones, more than 60% of them singletons. The sample comes from a study of a mutant IDH1 vaccine in newly diagnosed glioma. The V gene end was trimmed by 1 base and the J gene end by 1 base; junction bases not matched to a gene: 4. In germline, CDR1 is LNHDA, CDR2 SQIVND (reference sequence). There are 15 residues in the CDR3. Sample time point: week 35, safety follow-up. Every vaccination contained 300 ug of the mutant IDH1 20-mer peptide and was paired with topical imiquimod.

The specimen was PBMCs, collected from a glioma patient whose treatment included an IDH1 peptide vaccine. The J gene is TRBJ2-7, the V gene TRBV19; 7 positions agree with TRBD1. This sequence was found in a man in his forties or fifties with glioma. In nucleotides, the CDR3 is TGTGCCAGTAGTATAGGTCCAGGGGGATCCTACGAGCAGTACTTC. Translated: CASSIGPGGSYEQYF.